What follows are 5 T cell receptor beta chains derived from one specimen sequenced in a study of cytomegalovirus exposure and HLA in healthy donors. The PCR used 60 Vbeta and 13 Jbeta primers. Using immunoSEQ multiplex PCR, the repertoire was profiled, and TCRdb retains in-frame clones only, with some absent. The sample records under 140,000 clones, around 86% being singletons. The sequenced material came from PBMCs. These receptors came from a man aged 40-55 years in good health and CMV-seronegative.

CDR3 DNA: TGCGCCAGCAGCTTTTTTCCCGGGAACTCTGGAAACACCATATATTTT. Its protein is CASSFFPGNSGNTIYF. The rearrangement uses TRBV5-1 and TRBJ1-3; D unresolved. The CDR3 has 16 residues. Germline V gene data show CDR1 as SGHRS and CDR2 as YFSETQ. The germline V and J ends were trimmed by 2 bases and 0 bases, with 12 bases remaining between them.

The chain recombines TRBV2 with TRBJ2-7, with D perhaps matching TRBD1 (5 bases). Germline CDR1 reads SNHLY; CDR2 reads FYNNEI. This CDR3 has 11 amino acids. Deletions cut 8 bases from V and 4 bases from J, with 9 bases between. CDR3 residues: CASGAQYEQYF. Written as DNA, the CDR3 is TGTGCCAGCGGGGCTCAATACGAGCAGTACTTC.

The DNA of the CDR3 is TGTGCCAGCAGTCGCTCAGCGGGAGAGACCCAGTACTTC. This encodes CASSRSAGETQYF. The chain joins TRBV6-5 to TRBJ2-5; D may be TRBD2 (6 bases). The CDR3 contains 13 residues. The germline V gene has CDR1 MNHEY and CDR2 SVGAGI. The V end lost 5 bases, the J end lost 4 bases, and 11 bases lay between the germline ends.

This sequence joins TRBV6-4 and TRBJ2-2; 7 bases align to TRBD1. V shed 7 bases, J shed 5 bases, and the junction held 7 bases outside the gene matches. This CDR3 has 14 amino acids. The germline CDR1 and CDR2 sequences are MRHNA and SNTAGT. CDR3 sequence (DNA): TGTGCCAGCAAAGACAGGGTGGATACCGGGGAGCTGTTTTTT. It specifies CASKDRVDTGELFF.

The chain is built from TRBV5-4 and TRBJ2-2; D is uncertain. CDR1 SGHNT and CDR2 YYREEE come from the germline V gene (reference sequence). The CDR3 extends over 14 amino acids. V was clipped by 4 bases and J by 6 bases, with 13 bases between them. The CDR3 DNA reads as TGTGCCAGCAGCCTTACCACGGCGGCCGGGGAGCTGTTTTTT. It encodes CASSLTTAAGELFF. The full variable domain, completed using reference TRBV5-4 and TRBJ2-2, is ETGVTQSPTHLIKTRGQQVTLRCSSQSGHNTVSWYQQALGQGPQFIFQYYREEENGRGNFPPRFSGLQFPNYSSELNVNALELDDSALYLCASSLTTAAGELFFGEGSRLTVL.